This TCR beta chain came from a study of shared clonotypes between healthy human individuals. Findings and caveats of the study: At large depth, rarefaction still showed sorted-subset sequencing to be incomplete.

A word on this clone: Its antigen remains unidentified.

The assay was immunoSEQ multiplex PCR, and TCRdb's table has in-frame clones only and misses some. The sample shows about 800,000 clones, approximately 96% of them seen only once. Trimming took off 4 bases at V and 8 bases at J, with 15 bases between the two ends. Germline V gene lookup returns CDR1 SEHNR and CDR2 FQNEAQ (reference sequence). The CDR3 is 14 amino acids. CD45RO-negative, CCR7-selected cells formed the naive CD8 fraction, which excluded terminally differentiated effector memory CD45RA+ cells. The receptor's source is a man aged 25-40 years in good health. The sequenced sample consisted of naive CD8+ T cells sorted from blood. V gene TRBV7-9 combines with J gene TRBJ2-1; unclear D gene. The CDR3 bases are TGTGCCAGCAGCTCTCGGTCCGCCGCCTATGAGCAGTTCTTC. Translating gives CASSSRSAAYEQFF.